The clone carrying this TCR beta chain was detected many times. The data were obtained in a study of T cells in Graves' hyperthyroidism and ophthalmopathy. Amplified regions were TCR beta CDR3 sequences from RNA transcripts. TCR CDR3 regions were first amplified by RT-PCR with HTBI primers. One entry per CDR3 protein, called by TCRdb with MiXCR from the multiplex PCR reads. The data show about 600,000 distinct CDR3 sequences, with 12% to 15% seen just once and roughly 7% held by the top ten. V was clipped by 5 bases and J by 0 bases, with 14 bases between them. CDR1 SNHLY and CDR2 FYNNEI come from the germline V gene. This CDR3 is built from 16 residues.

The clonotype comes from a woman under 30 with Graves' ophthalmopathy. The chain links TRBV2 to TRBJ1-5, with a possible D match to TRBD1 (5 bases). Sequenced input: blood. CDR3 sequence reads: CASSITTDYSNQPQHF. The CDR3 nucleotides read TGTGCCAGCAGTATCACGACAGATTATAGCAATCAGCCCCAGCATTTT.